Below, 10 T cell receptor beta chains from the same sample are listed, as sequenced in a study of T-cell reconstitution after alpha-beta-depleted transplantation in children. For TCRbeta, the library was prepared with unique molecular identifiers. In TCRdb, the PCR reads were re-called with MiXCR into one record per CDR3 protein. The table lists roughly 590,000 distinct CDR3 sequences, over 15% of them singletons, with approximately 1% in the top ten. The starting material was PBMCs from the stem cell graft donor, obtained from the stem cell graft. The source of these receptors is a human donor who donated a stem cell graft to a child with acute myeloid leukemia.

V gene TRBV12-3 or TRBV12-4 combines with J gene TRBJ1-1, with D possibly being TRBD1 (5 bases). The CDR3 consists of 15 residues. V was shortened by 6 bases and J by 7 bases, with 21 bases between the two germline ends. The CDR3 here is CASSRLPGPVNEAFF. The DNA of the CDR3 is TGTGCCAGCAGCAGACTTCCGGGGCCGGTAAATGAAGCTTTCTTT.

This clonotype was counted ten times or more. The CDR3 bases are TGCGCCAGCAGCCCCTTAGCGGGGGATTACAATGAGCAGTTCTTC. Amino acids: CASSPLAGDYNEQFF. The chain carries TRBV4-3 and TRBJ2-1; 9 nucleotides match TRBD2. In germline, CDR1 is LGHNA, CDR2 YSLEER. With V trimmed by 4 bases and J by 4 bases, 5 bases remained unmatched. This CDR3 contains 15 residues.

In this sample, this clonotype turned up many times. The V and J genes are TRBV20-1 and TRBJ2-3, with TRBD1 matching 7 bases. The V gene's germline CDR1 is DFQATT and CDR2 SNEGSKA (reference sequence). J was trimmed by 2 bases and V by 3 bases; bases with no gene match: 14. The length of the CDR3 is 17 residues. The CDR3 DNA reads as TGCAGTGCTAGCCGTATTCTGGGACAGCGATACACAGATACGCAGTATTTT. Translated: CSASRILGQRYTDTQYF.

V gene TRBV20-1 combines with J gene TRBJ1-1; no firm D call. Germline CDR1 reads DFQATT; CDR2 reads SNEGSKA (reference sequence). Trimming removed 7 bases at V and 7 bases at J, with 7 bases between. The CDR3 has 9 residues. This chain's CDR3 is CSVKVEAFF. CDR3 coding DNA: TGCAGTGTGAAAGTTGAAGCTTTCTTT.

The V and J genes are TRBV12-3 or TRBV12-4 and TRBJ1-2; D is possibly TRBD1 (5 bases). Deletions cut 3 bases from V and 4 bases from J, with 12 bases between. The CDR3 is 14 residues long. The CDR3 DNA is TGTGCCAGCAGTTTCCGACAGCTTTCCTATGGCTACACCTTC. This gives the protein CASSFRQLSYGYTF.

This clonotype was recorded at least ten times. The V and J genes are TRBV10-3 and TRBJ1-6; TRBD1 matches at 8 bases. The germline V gene encodes CDR1 ENHRY and CDR2 SYGVKD. V lost 5 bases to trimming and J lost 8 bases; unmatched junction nucleotides: 5. The CDR3 covers 14 residues. Written as DNA, the CDR3 is TGTGCCATCAGTCGACAGGGGTCGGATTCACCCCTCCACTTT. It codes for CAISRQGSDSPLHF.

About this clonotype itself: A far larger clone is just one base off, so this is likely a read error. The chain joins TRBV20-1 to TRBJ1-5, with D unclear. This CDR3 is built from 12 residues. From germline, CDR1 is DFQATT and CDR2 SNEGSKA (reference sequence). The CDR3 region is CSARESNQPRHF. The CDR3 bases are TGCAGTGCTAGAGAAAGCAATCAGCCCCGGCATTTT.

The V call is TRBV28, the J call TRBJ1-2; no reliable D call. The CDR3 length is 13 residues. Trimming cost V 6 bases and J 2 bases, with 10 bases left between them. Germline CDR1 and CDR2: MDHEN and SYDVKM. CDR3 sequence (DNA): TGTGCCAGCAGCCCCAGTGAGAACTATGGCTACACCTTC. It translates to CASSPSENYGYTF.

This clonotype was recorded at least ten times. The chain carries TRBV7-2 and TRBJ2-2; a possible D gene is TRBD2 (5 bases). Trimming cost V 5 bases and J 7 bases, with 14 bases left between them. Germline-derived CDR1 and CDR2 are SGHTA and FQGNSA. The CDR3 is 14 residues long. The CDR3: CASSPEGRGGELFF. DNA for the CDR3: TGTGCCAGCAGCCCGGAAGGACGGGGCGGGGAGCTGTTTTTT.

V and J are TRBV20-1 and TRBJ2-5, with TRBD1 as a possible D gene (6 bases). Trimming removed 1 base at V and 5 bases at J, with 11 bases between. The V gene's germline CDR1 is DFQATT and CDR2 SNEGSKA (reference sequence). The CDR3 is 13 amino acids. The CDR3 DNA reads TGCAGTGCTAGAGGGACAGCGAAGGAGACCCAGTACTTC. Amino acids: CSARGTAKETQYF.